These 9 T cell receptor beta chains share one sample of origin, sequenced in a study of blood T cell repertoires in COVID-19. Sequencing was performed with immunoSEQ multiplex PCR; in TCRdb, only in-frame clones are kept and a portion is missing. The sample contains around 60,000 clones, 80% to 95% of which appear only once. The sequencing input was peripheral blood. The receptors here all came from a man in his fifties or sixties with active COVID-19.

The chain links TRBV30 to TRBJ2-1; TRBD2 matches 12 bases. Germline CDR1 reads GTSNPN; CDR2 reads SVGIG (reference sequence). J gave up 9 bases and V 0 bases, and 6 bases lay outside the gene matches. CDR3 length: 15 amino acids. The CDR3 loop is CAWSVGLAGGFEQFF. CDR3 nucleotides: TGTGCCTGGAGTGTAGGGCTAGCGGGGGGGTTTGAGCAGTTCTTC.

This clone was seen more than once but under ten times. The chain carries TRBV15 and TRBJ1-5; D perhaps matches TRBD1 (5 bases). Trimming pared 0 bases from V and 6 bases from J, leaving 12 bases between. The CDR3 runs to 15 residues. CDR1 and CDR2 (germline): LNHNV, YYDKDF (reference sequence). CDR3 residues: CATSRDLGLGQPQHF. In nucleotides, the CDR3 is TGTGCCACCAGCAGAGATCTGGGGCTCGGTCAGCCCCAGCATTTT.

The V gene is TRBV7-3, the J gene TRBJ1-1; possible D gene TRBD1, 6 bases. V was clipped by 0 bases and J by 5 bases, with 13 bases between them. Germline V gene data show CDR1 as SGHTA and CDR2 as FQGTGA. The CDR3 length is 15 residues. Here the CDR3 reads CASSLTSARGTEAFF. The CDR3 DNA reads as TGTGCCAGCAGCTTAACTTCAGCCAGGGGAACTGAAGCTTTCTTT.

The chain joins TRBV13 to TRBJ1-3; 9 nucleotides line up with TRBD1. The CDR3 has 16 amino acids. CDR1 and CDR2 from the germline V gene are PRHDT and FYEKMQ (reference sequence). J lost 1 base, V lost 4 bases, and 5 bases had no gene match. CDR3 in DNA: TGTGCCAGCAGCTCCCGGGACAGGGAATCTGGAAACACCATATATTTT. Protein: CASSSRDRESGNTIYF.

V and J are TRBV6-5 and TRBJ1-2; 8 bases align to TRBD1. The CDR3 is made up of 16 amino acids. Germline trimming cut 4 bases from V and 8 bases from J; bases unmatched to any gene: 15. Germline-derived CDR1 and CDR2 are MNHEY and SVGAGI. The CDR3, as DNA: TGTGCCAGCAGTTCGCGCGGACAGGGCGTCGGAGAGGGCTACACCTTC. Protein: CASSSRGQGVGEGYTF.

The chain is built from TRBV2 and TRBJ1-2, with TRBD1 identical over 11 bases. CDR3 length equals 16 residues. The germline CDR1 and CDR2 sequences are SNHLY and FYNNEI. With 0 bases clipped from V and 3 bases from J, the junction kept 3 bases outside the gene matches. The CDR3: CASSEAGTGGDYGYTF. Here the CDR3 DNA reads TGTGCCAGCAGTGAAGCGGGGACAGGGGGGGACTATGGCTACACCTTC.

The V call is TRBV4-3, the J call TRBJ1-5; the D gene is possibly TRBD1 (5 bases). Germline V CDR1 and CDR2: LGHNA, YSLEER. This CDR3 comprises 15 residues. V was pared by 8 bases and J by 0 bases, with 14 bases between. CDR3 residues: CASAYDSNSNQPQHF. CDR3 coding DNA: TGCGCCAGCGCGTACGACAGCAATAGCAATCAGCCCCAGCATTTT.

The chain has TRBV6-7 and TRBJ2-7; 9 bases are a match to TRBD1. TRBV6-7 is known as an ORF, though its function is uncertain. V shed 3 bases and J 4 bases; nucleotides not matched to a gene: 4. This CDR3 is built from 14 residues. The CDR3 nucleotides are TGTGCCAGCAGTTATCGGGACAGGGTGTACGAGCAGTACTTC. It is translated as CASSYRDRVYEQYF.

The V gene is TRBV28, the J gene TRBJ2-7; D perhaps matches TRBD2 (7 bases). Trimming took 2 bases from V and 3 from J, leaving 14 bases between them. The CDR3 has 15 amino acids. Germline CDR1 MDHEN, CDR2 SYDVKM. CDR3 nucleotides: TGTGCCAGCAGTTTAATCGGGGGGCGCAACTACGAGCAGTACTTC. Protein sequence: CASSLIGGRNYEQYF.